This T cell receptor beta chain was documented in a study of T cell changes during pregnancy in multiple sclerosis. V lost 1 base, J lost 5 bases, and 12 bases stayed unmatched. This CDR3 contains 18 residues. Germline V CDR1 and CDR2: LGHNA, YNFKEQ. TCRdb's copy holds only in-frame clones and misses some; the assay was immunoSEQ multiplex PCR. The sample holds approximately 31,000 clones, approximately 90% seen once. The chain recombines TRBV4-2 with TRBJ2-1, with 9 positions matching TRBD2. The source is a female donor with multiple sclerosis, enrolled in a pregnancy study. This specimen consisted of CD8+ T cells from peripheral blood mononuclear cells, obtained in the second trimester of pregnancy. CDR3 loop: CASSQVYPSGIADNEQFF. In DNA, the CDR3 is TGTGCCAGCAGCCAAGTTTATCCTAGCGGGATCGCGGACAATGAGCAGTTCTTC.